Below are 22 T cell receptor beta chains sequenced from a single sample in a study of metastatic and nonmetastatic thyroid tumors. No treatment of any kind had been given to any patient before thyroid surgery. Using MiXCR, TCRdb re-called clones from the PCR reads. The table has approximately 50,000 clones, 20% seen once. Sample: blood. All receptors derive from a female donor with papillary thyroid cancer or a benign thyroid nodule (not recorded which). Some clones in this sample may be carry-over from other donors' samples.

This clone has only a few counts. The chain links TRBV3-1 to TRBJ2-1; 7 bases fit TRBD1. CDR1 is LGHDT and CDR2 is YNNKEL in the germline V gene (reference sequence). With V trimmed by 4 bases and J by 2 bases, 8 bases remained unmatched. The CDR3 extends over 16 amino acids. The DNA for the CDR3 is TGTGCCAGCAGCCTTCGCTACGGGACAGCCTACAATGAGCAGTTCTTC. Translated, it gives CASSLRYGTAYNEQFF.

This clone has at least ten counts. This sequence joins TRBV7-3 and TRBJ1-1; TRBD1 might be the D (5 bases). Germline CDR1 reads SGHTA; CDR2 reads FQGTGA. Trimming took off 5 bases at V and 0 bases at J, with 13 bases between the two ends. The CDR3 spans 15 residues. The DNA for the CDR3 is TGTGCCAGCAGCCCCGGGGACGGATTGAACACTGAAGCTTTCTTT. Translation gives CASSPGDGLNTEAFF.

This clone is medium-sized (0.01 to 0.1%) by share. J is TRBJ2-2 and V is TRBV30, with 10 bases matching TRBD2. The junction had 11 bases not matched to a gene; V was cut back by 4 bases and J by 3 bases. This CDR3 has 17 amino acids. In germline, CDR1 is GTSNPN, CDR2 SVGIG (reference sequence). The CDR3: CAWTPAGLAVYTGELFF. The CDR3 nucleotides are TGTGCCTGGACCCCAGCAGGACTAGCGGTATACACCGGGGAGCTGTTTTTT.

This clone appeared many times. This chain connects TRBV4-2 to TRBJ2-4; no reliable D call. Trimming removed 0 bases at V and 3 bases at J, with 9 bases between. The CDR3 consists of 15 residues. Germline V lookup: CDR1 LGHNA, CDR2 YNFKEQ. The CDR3, as DNA: TGTGCCAGCAGCCAAGAAGGCGGTATCAAAAACATTCAGTACTTC. This sequence encodes CASSQEGGIKNIQYF.

The sample holds many counts of this clone. This rearrangement joins TRBV28 to TRBJ2-7; TRBD2 is a possible D gene (5 bases). CDR3 length: 16 amino acids. V lost 7 bases to trimming and J lost 7 bases, with 26 bases between them. CDR1 and CDR2 from the germline V gene are MDHEN and SYDVKM. Here the CDR3 DNA reads TGTGCCAGCACCCAATCGGGATATGTGGGGTTGGAGGAGCAGTACTTC. Its translation is CASTQSGYVGLEEQYF. The full variable domain, its missing parts supplied by reference TRBV28 and TRBJ2-7, is DVKVTQSSRYLVKRTGEKVFLECVQDMDHENMFWYRQDPGLGLRLIYFSYDVKMKEKGDIPEGYSVSREKKERFSLILESASTNQTSMYLCASTQSGYVGLEEQYFGPGTRLTVT.

There are many counts of this clone. The chain links TRBV20-1 to TRBJ2-5, with D possibly TRBD1 on 6 matching bases. The CDR3 sequence is 13 residues long. CDR1 is DFQATT, CDR2 SNEGSKA, per germline (reference sequence). The ends were cut back, 5 bases at V and 4 bases at J, with 14 bases in the middle. As DNA, the CDR3 is TGCAGTGCTGACGACAGGATTGCAGAGACCCAGTACTTC. Its protein is CSADDRIAETQYF.

The CDR3 nucleotides are TGTGCCTGGAGCTCGCAGGGGGGGCCGCGGACTGAAGCTTTCTTT. The encoded protein is CAWSSQGGPRTEAFF. V and J are TRBV30 and TRBJ1-1, with TRBD1 matching 7 bases. J gave up 5 bases and V 3 bases, and 12 bases lay outside the gene matches. Germline CDR1 is GTSNPN and CDR2 is SVGIG (reference sequence). There are 15 residues in the CDR3. The full variable domain, completed using reference TRBV30 and TRBJ1-1, is SQTIHQWPATLVQPVGSPLSLECTVEGTSNPNLYWYRQAAGRGLQLLFYSVGIGQISSEVPQNLSASRPQDRQFILSSKKLLLSDSGFYLCAWSSQGGPRTEAFFGQGTRLTVV.

This clone has at least ten counts. The chain is built from TRBV5-4 and TRBJ1-1; TRBD1 matches 8 bases. After removal of 6 bases from V and 0 bases from J, the junction contained 10 bases not matched to a gene. Germline V gene lookup returns CDR1 SGHNT and CDR2 YYREEE (reference sequence). The CDR3 contains 16 residues. CDR3 amino acids: CASTYGQGNLNTEAFF. CDR3 nucleotide sequence: TGTGCCAGCACCTACGGACAGGGAAACCTGAACACTGAAGCTTTCTTT.

This clone was found many times. V gene TRBV28 combines with J gene TRBJ1-1; D is unclear. The germline CDR1 and CDR2 sequences are MDHEN and SYDVKM. The CDR3 totals 13 residues. V was trimmed by 2 bases and J by 6 bases, leaving 10 bases between them. CDR3 region: CASSLGIRAEAFF. The CDR3 DNA follows: TGTGCCAGCAGTTTAGGGATTCGGGCTGAAGCTTTCTTT.

V gene TRBV20-1 combines with J gene TRBJ2-7, with D perhaps TRBD1 (8 bases). The germline V and J ends were trimmed by 6 bases and 3 bases, with 21 bases remaining between them. The CDR3 length is 15 residues. Per germline, CDR1 DFQATT and CDR2 SNEGSKA (reference sequence). The CDR3 bases are TGCAGTGCCCACAGGGGGGGCAGGGCGGGCTACGAGCAGTACTTC. Translating it yields CSAHRGGRAGYEQYF.

By its share, this clone is medium-sized. J is TRBJ2-1 and V is TRBV20-1; weak D call: TRBD1 (6 bases). CDR1 is DFQATT and CDR2 is SNEGSKA in the germline V gene (reference sequence). Trimming removed 5 bases at V and 3 bases at J, with 29 bases between. The CDR3 consists of 19 residues. The CDR3 spells CSADLTGSIRSGHYNEQFF. DNA for the CDR3: TGCAGTGCTGACTTAACGGGGTCTATACGGTCGGGACACTACAATGAGCAGTTCTTC.

In this sample, this clone turned up many times. This chain uses TRBV6-1 with TRBJ1-4; TRBD1 might be the D (6 bases). With 6 bases removed from V and 2 bases from J, the gap between germline ends came to 10 bases. CDR1 is MNHNS, CDR2 SASEGT, per germline. The CDR3 contains 14 residues. CDR3 amino acids: CASRATGTNEKLFF. The CDR3 coding sequence is TGTGCCAGCAGAGCTACAGGGACTAATGAAAAACTGTTTTTT.

This clone was detected many times. The V call is TRBV3-1, the J call TRBJ2-7; D is possibly TRBD2 (5 bases). Trimming took off 1 base at V and 6 bases at J, with 7 bases between the two ends. The CDR3 has 12 residues. Germline assignment: CDR1 LGHDT and CDR2 YNNKEL (reference sequence). Here the CDR3 reads CASSQGGLEQYF. Here the CDR3 DNA reads TGTGCCAGCAGCCAAGGAGGGCTCGAGCAGTACTTC.

The chain has TRBV25-1 and TRBJ2-5; D is unresolved. Trimming cost V 3 bases and J 5 bases, with 7 bases left between them. The CDR3 is 12 amino acids. The germline CDR1 and CDR2 sequences are MGHDK and SYGVNS. The CDR3 coding sequence is TGTGCCAGCAGTGACTCCTTCGAGACCCAGTACTTC. Protein product: CASSDSFETQYF.

As concerns this clone: A much larger clone lies one base from this, so it may be a read error. The CDR3 loop is CASSTLSGSRWYDQFF. The CDR3 bases are TGTGCCAGTAGTACCCTTAGCGGGAGTAGGTGGTATGATCAGTTCTTC. The genes are TRBV19 and TRBJ2-1; TRBD2 agrees at 9 bases. Germline CDR1 reads LNHDA; CDR2 reads SQIVND (reference sequence). This CDR3 contains 16 residues. Complete variable domain (other parts from reference TRBV19 and TRBJ2-1): DGGITQSPKYLFRKEGQNVTLSCEQNLNHDAMYWYRQDPGQGLRLIYYSQIVNDFQKGDIAEGYSVSREKKESFPLTVTSAQKNPTAFYLCASSTLSGSRWYDQFFGPGTRLTVL.

Ten or more counts support this clone. The V and J genes are TRBV5-5 and TRBJ1-6, with unresolved D. CDR1 is SGHKS, CDR2 YYEKEE, per germline (reference sequence). The V end lost 2 bases, the J end lost 8 bases, and 11 bases lay between the germline ends. CDR3 length: 14 amino acids. Here the CDR3 reads CASSLGTAYSPLHF. In DNA, the CDR3 is TGTGCCAGCAGCTTAGGAACAGCTTATTCACCCCTCCACTTT.

Remarks on this clone: A much larger clone differs from this one at a single base, so this may be a read error. V gene TRBV9 combines with J gene TRBJ2-3; D is uncertain. This CDR3 contains 12 residues. With 5 bases removed from V and 8 bases from J, the gap between germline ends came to 12 bases. Germline V gene lookup returns CDR1 SGDLS and CDR2 YYNGEE. CDR3: CASSPEYGTQYF. In DNA form, the CDR3 reads TGTGCCAGCAGTCCCGAATATGGTACGCAGTATTTT.

This clone came up many times. The chain links TRBV27 to TRBJ1-1; 9 bases line up with TRBD1. CDR3 length equals 14 residues. CDR1 is MNHEY, CDR2 SMNVEV, per germline (reference sequence). V lost 6 bases to trimming and J lost 4 bases; unmatched junction nucleotides: 6. CDR3 DNA sequence: TGTGCCAGCAGACTAGACAGGGGGAGCACTGAAGCTTTCTTT. This gives the protein CASRLDRGSTEAFF.

This clone was seen at least ten times. The rearrangement links TRBV6-4 to TRBJ2-3; 10 nucleotides align to TRBD2. The V and J ends lost 2 bases and 2 bases, in that order; junction bases with no gene match: 4. Germline CDR1 is MRHNA and CDR2 is SNTAGT. This CDR3 spans 16 amino acids. The CDR3 DNA sequence: TGTGCCAGCAGTGACGAAGCGGGAGGGTACACAGATACGCAGTATTTT. The encoded protein is CASSDEAGGYTDTQYF.

This CDR3 is CASSSPAGGDYNEQFF. As DNA, the CDR3 is TGCGCCAGCAGCTCCCCCGCGGGAGGGGATTACAATGAGCAGTTCTTC. The chain employs TRBV5-1 and TRBJ2-1; 9 bases are shared with TRBD2. Germline trimming cut 3 bases from V and 4 bases from J; bases unmatched to any gene: 8. CDR1 is SGHRS, CDR2 YFSETQ, per germline. This CDR3 has 16 amino acids.

This clone was counted ten times or more. The chain carries TRBV13 and TRBJ1-3, with a weak D call TRBD1 (6 bases). Between the trimmed V and J ends, which lost 5 bases and 8 bases, there was a span of 22 bases. The CDR3 covers 16 residues. Germline assignment: CDR1 PRHDT and CDR2 FYEKMQ (reference sequence). CDR3 nucleotide sequence: TGTGCCAGCAGCGGCTATATAAATGGAGGGGGAGACACCATATATTTT. Its protein is CASSGYINGGGDTIYF.

This clone was detected ten times or more. The V and J genes are TRBV4-2 and TRBJ1-3; D is unresolved. This CDR3 spans 15 amino acids. Trimming took off 6 bases at V and 4 bases at J, with 16 bases between the two ends. Germline CDR1 is LGHNA and CDR2 is YNFKEQ. DNA of the CDR3: TGTGCCAGCAGTGAAAGATTAATAACGGGAAACACCATATATTTT. Its protein is CASSERLITGNTIYF.